The 6 T cell receptor beta chains below come from one sample, sequenced in a study of cytomegalovirus exposure and HLA in healthy donors. Sequencing was performed with immunoSEQ multiplex PCR; in TCRdb, only in-frame clones are kept and a portion is missing. The repertoire holds tens of thousands of clones, with around 95% as singletons. Sequenced input: PBMCs. Receptors were obtained from a man in his late teens or twenties in good health and CMV-seronegative.

The gene calls are TRBV6-1 and TRBJ1-4; TRBD1 aligns across 11 bases. This CDR3 contains 15 residues. Germline V lookup: CDR1 MNHNS, CDR2 SASEGT. The ends lost 4 bases at V and 4 bases at J; junction bases unmatched: 2. The CDR3, as DNA: TGTGCCAGCAGTGGGGGACAGGGGGTTAATGAAAAACTGTTTTTT. Protein product: CASSGGQGVNEKLFF.

The table lists this clone with a count of one. This chain links TRBV27 with TRBJ1-1; D is possibly TRBD1 (6 bases). The V and J ends lost 5 bases and 1 base respectively, with 8 bases between them. Germline CDR1 is MNHEY and CDR2 is SMNVEV (reference sequence). This CDR3 is built from 13 residues. CDR3 residues: CASSRTENTEAFF. CDR3 coding DNA: TGTGCCAGCAGTCGGACAGAGAACACTGAAGCTTTCTTT.

The rearrangement joins TRBV5-6 to TRBJ2-5; 7 bases are a match to TRBD1. The CDR3 sequence is 16 residues long. Germline CDR1 and CDR2: SGHDT and YYEEEE. Trimming at V came to 2 bases and at J to 4 bases, leaving 11 bases not matched to a gene. CDR3: CASSFADRAGLETQYF. In DNA form, the CDR3 reads TGTGCCAGCAGCTTTGCTGACAGGGCGGGTTTAGAGACCCAGTACTTC.

This clone was detected once. V usage is TRBV6-6 and J usage is TRBJ1-4; D possibly corresponds to TRBD1 (5 bases). This CDR3 contains 12 residues. CDR1 MNHNY and CDR2 SVGAGI come from the germline V gene (reference sequence). Trimming stripped 6 bases from V and 8 bases from J, with 10 bases between. CDR3 amino acids: CASSLNREKLFF. The CDR3 DNA sequence: TGTGCCAGCAGCCTTAACAGGGAAAAACTGTTTTTT.

The chain employs TRBV6-5 and TRBJ1-2; TRBD1 matches at 8 bases. Germline V gene data show CDR1 as MNHEY and CDR2 as SVGAGI. Losses at the gene ends were 6 bases for V and 0 bases for J; bases not matched to a gene: 3. The CDR3 is 14 residues long. The DNA of the CDR3 is TGTGCCAGCAGAAGACAGGGGACTAACTATGGCTACACCTTC. Translated, it gives CASRRQGTNYGYTF.

The chain uses TRBV7-2 and TRBJ1-1, with a possible D match to TRBD1 (5 bases). This CDR3 is built from 13 residues. With 5 bases removed from V and 7 bases from J, the gap between germline ends came to 14 bases. Germline CDR1 SGHTA, CDR2 FQGNSA. In DNA, the CDR3 is TGTGCCAGCAGCCTTGGGGGGTTAAGTGAAGCTTTCTTT. Translation gives CASSLGGLSEAFF.